This T cell receptor (beta chain) appears in the sequencing data of a study of human T cells and chemical hapten exposure. Study summary: The upper back received 0.01% DPC by patch testing, with results read at 6 days. Study-wide findings and caveats: Expanded TCRs formed significantly more large CDR3 similarity clusters than controls. TCRs at high frequency, those above 1 in 1000, did not change with DPC sensitization.

Between the trimmed V and J ends, which lost 6 bases and 0 bases, there was a span of 6 bases. The CDR3 runs to 13 residues. In its sample, this clonotype was seen many times. The antigen is undetermined. Indicated time point: patch test 1, 2 weeks after DPC sensitization. Described treatment: therapeutic diphenylcyclopropenone sensitization with weekly scalp DPC. In TCRdb, the RACE reads were re-called with MiXCR into one record per CDR3 protein. The table shows more than 80,000 distinct CDR3 sequences, with 7% to 8% occurring only once. This clonotype was sampled from a woman in her 30s with alopecia areata. Some clones in this sample may be carry-over from other donors' samples. The sample was whole blood, taken in connection with sensitization to the hapten diphenylcyclopropenone (DPC). The chain has TRBV12-3 or TRBV12-4 and TRBJ1-3; D gene ambiguous. The CDR3 region is CASSLFSGNTIYF. DNA of the CDR3: TGTGCCAGCAGCTTGTTCTCTGGAAACACCATATATTTT.